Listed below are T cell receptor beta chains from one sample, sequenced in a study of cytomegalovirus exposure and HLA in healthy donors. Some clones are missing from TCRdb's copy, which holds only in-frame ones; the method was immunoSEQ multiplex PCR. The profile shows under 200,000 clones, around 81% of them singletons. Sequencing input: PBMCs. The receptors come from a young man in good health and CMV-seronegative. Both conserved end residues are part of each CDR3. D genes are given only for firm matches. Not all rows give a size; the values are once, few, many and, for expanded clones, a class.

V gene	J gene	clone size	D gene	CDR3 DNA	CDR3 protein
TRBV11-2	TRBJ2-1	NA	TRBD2	TGTGCCAGCAGCCCTAGACTAGCCGAGTCCTACAATGAGCAGTTCTTC	CASSPRLAESYNEQFF
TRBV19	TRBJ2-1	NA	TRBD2	TGTGCCAGTAGTAGAGGGACTAGCGGGAGGGGGACCAATGAGCAGTTCTTC	CASSRGTSGRGTNEQFF
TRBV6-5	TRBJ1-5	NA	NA	TGTGCCAGCAGTTCTACAGGGTTCGGAAGCAATCAGCCCCAGCATTTT	CASSSTGFGSNQPQHF
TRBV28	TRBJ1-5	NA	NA	TGTGCCAGCAGTCCCCCCGGGGATAGCAATCAGCCCCAGCATTTT	CASSPPGDSNQPQHF
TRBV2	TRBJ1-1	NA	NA	TGTGCCAGTGTCAGGGAGGGTGGCACTGAAGCTTTCTTT	CASVREGGTEAFF
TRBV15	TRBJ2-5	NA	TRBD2	TGTGCCACCAGCAGGGCTGCGGGACTAGCGGGAGGGCCCCCGTACTTC	CATSRAAGLAGGPPYF
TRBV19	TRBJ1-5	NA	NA	TGTGCCAGTAAAAGTTACGGGGTTCAGCCCCAGCATTTT	CASKSYGVQPQHF
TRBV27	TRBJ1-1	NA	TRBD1	TGTGCCAGCTGGACCGGGACAGGGGGTACTGAAGCTTTCTTT	CASWTGTGGTEAFF
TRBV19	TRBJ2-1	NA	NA	TGTGCCGCCTCCTCGCGGGACAGTTTCAATGAGCAGTTCTTC	CAASSRDSFNEQFF
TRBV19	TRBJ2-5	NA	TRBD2	TGTGCCAGTAGTATCGCGGGAGTGTCGGAGACCCAGTACTTC	CASSIAGVSETQYF
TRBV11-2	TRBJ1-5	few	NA	TGTGCCAGCAGCTTAGCGCAGGGTTACAATCAGCCCCAGCATTTT	CASSLAQGYNQPQHF
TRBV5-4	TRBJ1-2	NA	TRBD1	TGTGCCAGCAGCTCACAGGGGGCCTATGGCTACACCTTC	CASSSQGAYGYTF
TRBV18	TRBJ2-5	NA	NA	TGTGCCAGTCGACGAGCGGAACAAGAGACCCAGTACTTC	CASRRAEQETQYF
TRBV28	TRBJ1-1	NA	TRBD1	TGTGCCAGCAGTTTAGGGGGACAGGAAGCTTTCTTT	CASSLGGQEAFF
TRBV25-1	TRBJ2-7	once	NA	TGTGCCAGCAGCCCCCAGGGTAGCCGGGAGAGCTCCTACGAGCAGTACTTC	CASSPQGSRESSYEQYF
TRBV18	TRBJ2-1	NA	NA	TGTGCCAGCTCACTCACAGGGATAGGCAATGAGCAGTTCTTC	CASSLTGIGNEQFF
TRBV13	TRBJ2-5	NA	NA	TGTGCCAGCAGCTTCACCCCGAGGGGTAGGCGGGGTCGAGAGACCCAGTACTTC	CASSFTPRGRRGRETQYF